A single sample gave rise to the 25 T cell receptor beta chains below, sequenced in a study of identical twins' blood T cells. TCRdb re-derived calls from the 5' RACE reads in MiXCR, one entry per CDR3 protein. The repertoire holds 300,000 to 450,000 distinct CDR3 sequences, roughly 28% seen once, with around 5.6% in the top ten. The sequenced sample was PBMCs. These TCRs come from a woman aged 18 to 50 in good health.

This clonotype was picked up a small number of times. The chain employs TRBV5-1 and TRBJ2-1; D not certain. The CDR3 loop spans 14 amino acids. V was shortened by 0 bases and J by 7 bases, with 11 bases between the two germline ends. Germline V gene sequence: CDR1 SGHRS, CDR2 YFSETQ. The CDR3 coding sequence is TGCGCCAGCAGCTTGGAATGGGGTTCAAATGAGCAGTTCTTC. Translated, it gives CASSLEWGSNEQFF.

This clonotype was counted between two and nine times. The chain carries TRBV11-2 and TRBJ2-7; no clear D. V was clipped by 1 base and J by 5 bases, with 15 bases between them. In germline, CDR1 is SGHAT, CDR2 FQNNGV. The CDR3 covers 15 residues. This CDR3 is CASSLVLGKVNEQYF. The DNA for the CDR3 is TGTGCCAGCAGCTTAGTTCTGGGGAAGGTAAACGAGCAGTACTTC.

This clonotype was found a few times. This chain joins TRBV12-5 and TRBJ2-7, with 8 bases aligning to TRBD2. Germline CDR1 and CDR2: LGHNT and FRNRAP. The CDR3 is 16 amino acids. V shed 7 bases, J shed 2 bases, and the junction held 13 bases outside the gene matches. CDR3 region: CASVSITGTSAYEQYF. The CDR3 bases are TGTGCTAGTGTCTCAATCACCGGGACTAGTGCCTACGAGCAGTACTTC.

This clonotype has at least ten counts. A read error may produce the germline difference seen at one junction end. The chain carries TRBV7-9 and TRBJ1-2; D is unclear. Germline V gene sequence: CDR1 SEHNR, CDR2 FQNEAQ (reference sequence). CDR3 length equals 12 residues. In nucleotides, the CDR3 is TGCGCCAGCAGCGGCAGTAACTATGGCTACACCTTC. It translates to CASSGSNYGYTF.

About this clonotype: One end of the junction fails to match germline, which may point to a read error. The chain has TRBV6-1 and TRBJ1-2; 7 bases match TRBD1. The CDR3 extends over 14 amino acids. Germline V lookup: CDR1 MNHNS, CDR2 SASEGT. This CDR3 is CASIEATGIYGYTF. The CDR3, as DNA: TGTGCCAGCATTGAAGCGACAGGGATCTATGGCTACACCTTC.

The chain couples TRBV4-2 to TRBJ1-2, with 8 bases aligning to TRBD1. Germline V gives CDR1 LGHNA, CDR2 YNFKEQ. V lost 0 bases and J lost 6; bases outside the gene matches: 6. The length of the CDR3 is 15 residues. CDR3 coding DNA: TGTGCCAGCAGCCAAGAGCTGCGACAGGGGAATGGCTACACCTTC. Translated, it gives CASSQELRQGNGYTF.

A few counts support this clonotype. This chain joins TRBV5-1 and TRBJ1-2, with D maybe TRBD1 (5 bases). Trimming left V 0 bases short and J 6 bases short, with 18 bases between. This CDR3 has 16 residues. The germline gives CDR1 SGHRS, CDR2 YFSETQ. In DNA, the CDR3 is TGCGCCAGCAGCTTGGCTCCCGTTACAGGAGAACATGGCTACACCTTC. The encoded protein is CASSLAPVTGEHGYTF.

This clonotype came up once. V is TRBV9 and J is TRBJ2-1; unclear D gene. Trimming removed 3 bases at V and 9 bases at J, with 16 bases between. The germline gives CDR1 SGDLS, CDR2 YYNGEE. The CDR3 consists of 14 residues. The CDR3 bases are TGTGCCAGCAGCGGAAACTCCCCGGGTGGTGAGCAGTTCTTC. Translating it yields CASSGNSPGGEQFF.

For this clonotype: Mismatch with germline at one junction end may stem from a read error. The chain is built from TRBV15 and TRBJ1-2; no definite D call. The CDR3 is made up of 11 amino acids. The germline CDR1 and CDR2 sequences are LNHNV and YYDKDF (reference sequence). The CDR3, as DNA: TGTGCCGCCAGCAGACACTATGGCTACACCTTC. Its translation: CAASRHYGYTF.

This clonotype has just a few counts. This sequence joins TRBV5-1 and TRBJ2-2; TRBD2 might be the D (6 bases). CDR1 is SGHRS, CDR2 YFSETQ, per germline. The length of the CDR3 is 15 residues. The germline V and J ends were trimmed by 1 base and 2 bases, with 9 bases remaining between them. This CDR3 reads CASSLNGGNTGELFF. The CDR3 DNA follows: TGCGCCAGCAGCTTGAACGGGGGAAACACCGGGGAGCTGTTTTTT. Full variable domain (remainder filled in from reference TRBV5-1 and TRBJ2-2): KAGVTQTPRYLIKTRGQQVTLSCSPISGHRSVSWYQQTPGQGLQFLFEYFSETQRNKGNFPGRFSGRQFSNSRSEMNVSTLELGDSALYLCASSLNGGNTGELFFGEGSRLTVL.

CDR3 DNA: TGCAGCGTTGAAGATCGGGGGGCGAAACCGAACACCGGGGAGCTGTTTTTT. Translating it yields CSVEDRGAKPNTGELFF. The chain is built from TRBV29-1 and TRBJ2-2; D is perhaps TRBD2 (7 bases). Per the germline V gene, CDR1 is SQVTM and CDR2 is ANQGSEA. The CDR3 has 17 amino acids. V gave up 0 bases and J gave up 0 bases, with 14 bases separating them.

A word on this clonotype: Being one base from a much bigger clone, this may be a read error. The chain joins TRBV20-1 to TRBJ1-5; D is unclear. Deletions cut 5 bases from V and 1 base from J, with 9 bases between. CDR1 is DFQATT, CDR2 SNEGSKA, per germline (reference sequence). CDR3 length equals 13 residues. Written as DNA, the CDR3 is TGCAGTGCTTGGCTGGGCAGCAATCAGCCCCAGCATTTT. It codes for CSAWLGSNQPQHF.

The table lists this clonotype with a few counts. The chain carries TRBV5-1 and TRBJ1-1; 7 bases match TRBD1. CDR1 is SGHRS, CDR2 YFSETQ, per germline. This CDR3 spans 15 amino acids. Trimming at V came to 4 bases and at J to 11 bases, leaving 17 bases not matched to a gene. The CDR3 bases are TGCGCCAGCAGCAGGAATCTGGGACAGCTGGCTATGGCTTTCTTT. Translation: CASSRNLGQLAMAFF.

This clonotype has a handful of counts. The rearrangement joins TRBV20-1 to TRBJ1-1; D is ambiguous. The CDR3 has 11 residues. V lost 2 bases and J 8 bases, leaving 9 bases between the germline ends. CDR1 is DFQATT and CDR2 is SNEGSKA in the germline V gene (reference sequence). The CDR3 nucleotides are TGCAGTGCTAGACCTACAGTCGAAGCTTTCTTT. This encodes CSARPTVEAFF.

This clonotype was detected ten times or more. The V gene is TRBV20-1, the J gene TRBJ1-1, with a possible D match to TRBD1 (6 bases). This CDR3 has 14 amino acids. Trimming removed 5 bases from V and 6 bases from J, with 19 bases in between. Germline lookup yields CDR1 DFQATT and CDR2 SNEGSKA (reference sequence). The CDR3 is CSAPGIGGRSEAFF. In DNA form, the CDR3 reads TGCAGTGCTCCGGGGATAGGGGGAAGATCTGAAGCTTTCTTT.

This clonotype was found many times. The V call is TRBV20-1, the J call TRBJ1-1; D is ambiguous. V was pared by 1 base and J by 6 bases, with 12 bases between. This CDR3 spans 13 amino acids. Germline V CDR1 and CDR2: DFQATT, SNEGSKA (reference sequence). The CDR3 loop is CSARASADAEAFF. The CDR3, as DNA: TGCAGTGCTAGAGCCAGCGCGGACGCTGAAGCTTTCTTT.

This clonotype has ten or more counts. The chain uses TRBV6-2 or TRBV6-3 and TRBJ1-1, with a tentative D call TRBD1 (5 bases). This CDR3 contains 14 residues. Germline-derived CDR1 and CDR2 are MNHEY and SVGEGT. V lost 6 bases to trimming and J lost 5 bases, with 16 bases between them. This CDR3 is CASRRDSGGTEAFF. In nucleotides, the CDR3 is TGTGCCAGCAGAAGGGACTCCGGGGGAACTGAAGCTTTCTTT.

This CDR3 is CASTLKGQAGNTIYF. For the CDR3, the DNA is TGTGCCAGCACCCTAAAGGGACAGGCTGGAAACACCATATATTTT. The chain has TRBV7-9 and TRBJ1-3; 8 positions match TRBD1. The J segment lost 2 bases and the V segment lost 7 bases, leaving 7 bases of the junction unmatched. The CDR3 loop spans 15 amino acids. CDR1 is SEHNR, CDR2 FQNEAQ, per germline (reference sequence).

Concerning this clonotype itself: Since a much larger clone is just one base distant, this may be a read error. The V call is TRBV2, the J call TRBJ1-2, with a weak D call TRBD1 (5 bases). CDR1 and CDR2 (germline): SNHLY, FYNNEI. The CDR3 contains 15 residues. The chain's CDR3 is CASSEARIGVRGHTF. DNA of the CDR3: TGTGCCAGCAGTGAAGCGAGGATAGGGGTCCGTGGCCACACCTTC.

V gene TRBV5-1 combines with J gene TRBJ1-1; tentative D call: TRBD1 (6 bases). The ends were cut back, 0 bases at V and 0 bases at J, with 18 bases in the middle. This CDR3 comprises 18 residues. Germline V gene data show CDR1 as SGHRS and CDR2 as YFSETQ. CDR3 nucleotide sequence: TGCGCCAGCAGCTTGGACGGGGGCGCGACCCTCATGAACACTGAAGCTTTCTTT. It codes for CASSLDGGATLMNTEAFF.

This chain links TRBV11-2 with TRBJ2-2, with 10 bases identical to TRBD2. This CDR3 comprises 17 residues. Germline assignment: CDR1 SGHAT and CDR2 FQNNGV. The trim removed 5 bases at V and 5 bases at J, leaving 11 bases unmatched. CDR3 loop: CASSPRWRAGGTGELFF. In nucleotides, the CDR3 is TGTGCCAGCAGCCCCCGTTGGAGAGCGGGGGGGACCGGGGAGCTGTTTTTT.

As for this clonotype: The junction departs from germline at one end; a sequencing error may be responsible. The J gene is TRBJ2-7, the V gene TRBV13; perhaps TRBD1 as D (5 bases). CDR1 PRHDT and CDR2 FYEKMQ come from the germline V gene (reference sequence). CDR3 length: 13 residues. CDR3 residues: CAISLKVGHEQYF. DNA of the CDR3: TGTGCCATCAGCTTAAAAGTGGGGCACGAGCAGTACTTC.

Of note for this clonotype: The junction does not match germline at one end; this may be a read error. The rearrangement uses TRBV29-1 and TRBJ1-3, with unresolved D. The CDR3 is made up of 11 amino acids. Germline V gene lookup returns CDR1 SQVTM and CDR2 ANQGSEA. The CDR3 coding sequence is TGCAGCGTTGAAGGAGGAAACACCATACATTTT. It is translated as CSVEGGNTIHF.

V and J are TRBV3-1 and TRBJ2-3; 8 bases align to TRBD2. J gave up 4 bases and V 5 bases, and 8 bases lay outside the gene matches. The length of the CDR3 is 15 residues. Germline-derived CDR1 and CDR2 are LGHDT and YNNKEL (reference sequence). CDR3 in DNA: TGTGCCAGCAGCGCGGGACTAGACCGCGCAGATACGCAGTATTTT. This translates into CASSAGLDRADTQYF.

Concerning this clonotype itself: A clone one base away is much larger, so this may be a read error. CDR3 nucleotides: TGTGCCAGCAGTACAGGTGCTGGGGCCGACGTCCTGACTTTC. Its translation is CASSTGAGADVLTF. The rearrangement links TRBV2 to TRBJ2-6, with D perhaps matching TRBD1 (5 bases). This CDR3 comprises 14 residues. The germline V gene encodes CDR1 SNHLY and CDR2 FYNNEI.